This passage covers 24 T cell receptor beta chains from one sample sequenced in a study of cytomegalovirus exposure and HLA in healthy donors. The PCR made use of 60 Vbeta and 13 Jbeta primers. The assay was immunoSEQ multiplex PCR, and TCRdb's table has in-frame clones only and misses some. Its listing shows approximately 40,000 clones. The sample consisted of PBMCs. These receptors were taken from a human donor in good health.

The rearrangement links TRBV5-1 to TRBJ1-1; tentatively, D is TRBD1 (5 bases). Germline V gives CDR1 SGHRS, CDR2 YFSETQ. Trimming shortened V by 3 bases and J by 0 bases, and 9 bases separated the two germline ends. The CDR3 extends over 14 amino acids. Here the CDR3 DNA reads TGCGCCAGCAGCTCAGGGCTGTTGAACACTGAAGCTTTCTTT. Its translation: CASSSGLLNTEAFF.

The J gene is TRBJ1-1, the V gene TRBV7-9; no definite D call. Per germline, CDR1 SEHNR and CDR2 FQNEAQ (reference sequence). Trimming took off 5 bases at V and 1 base at J, with 8 bases between the two ends. The CDR3 sequence is 13 residues long. The CDR3 coding sequence is TGTGCCAGCAGCCAGCGGGGGAACACTGAAGCTTTCTTT. Translating it yields CASSQRGNTEAFF.

The V and J genes are TRBV6-1 and TRBJ1-2; maybe TRBD1 (5 bases). Looked up from germline, CDR1 is MNHNS and CDR2 is SASEGT. V was trimmed by 0 bases and J by 0 bases, leaving 8 bases between them. The CDR3 covers 15 residues. The CDR3 nucleotides are TGTGCCAGCAGTGAAGCGGGGCCAGCTAACTATGGCTACACCTTC. Translating gives CASSEAGPANYGYTF.

The genes are TRBV18 and TRBJ2-1, with 9 nucleotides matching TRBD1. Germline V gene data show CDR1 as KGHSH and CDR2 as LQKENI. The length of the CDR3 is 16 residues. V gave up 2 bases and J gave up 6 bases; unmatched junction bases: 8. The CDR3 spells CASSPKGGTGTNEQFF. The CDR3 DNA follows: TGTGCCAGCTCACCAAAAGGCGGGACAGGGACCAATGAGCAGTTCTTC. Full variable domain (missing parts from reference TRBV18 and TRBJ2-1): NAGVMQNPRHLVRRRGQEARLRCSPMKGHSHVYWYRQLPEEGLKFMVYLQKENIIDESGMPKERFSAEFPKEGPSILRIQQVVRGDSAAYFCASSPKGGTGTNEQFFGPGTRLTVL.

The J gene is TRBJ2-1, the V gene TRBV19; D not resolved. Germline V gene data show CDR1 as LNHDA and CDR2 as SQIVND (reference sequence). The CDR3 has 13 amino acids. Trimming took off 3 bases at V and 8 bases at J, with 11 bases between the two ends. In DNA form, the CDR3 reads TGTGCCAGTAGTATGCCTACCCACTATGAGCAGTTCTTC. It yields the protein CASSMPTHYEQFF.

This chain connects TRBV5-6 to TRBJ2-7; D remains ambiguous. From germline, CDR1 is SGHDT and CDR2 YYEEEE. Between the trimmed V and J ends, which lost 4 bases and 3 bases, there was a span of 11 bases. This CDR3 has 13 residues. CDR3 loop: CASSILQDYEQYF. The CDR3 DNA follows: TGTGCCAGCAGCATTCTCCAGGACTACGAGCAGTACTTC.

J is TRBJ2-7 and V is TRBV7-2; 14 bases map to TRBD2. Germline V gene sequence: CDR1 SGHTA, CDR2 FQGNSA. This CDR3 spans 18 amino acids. Unmatched junction bases numbered 12, after V lost 1 base and J lost 7 bases. The CDR3 bases are TGTGCCAGCAGCTTAGGGGGACTAGCGGGGGTTCCCGGAGGGGAGCAGTACTTC. As protein: CASSLGGLAGVPGGEQYF.

The chain links TRBV4-2 to TRBJ1-5; 11 positions agree with TRBD1. The CDR3 has 15 amino acids. CDR1 is LGHNA and CDR2 is YNFKEQ in the germline V gene. J was trimmed by 6 bases and V by 0 bases; bases with no gene match: 1. CDR3 sequence reads: CASSQDGTGGQPQHF. DNA of the CDR3: TGTGCCAGCAGCCAAGATGGGACAGGGGGTCAGCCCCAGCATTTT.

The J gene is TRBJ2-5, the V gene TRBV5-4; a weak D match, TRBD1 (6 bases). There are 14 residues in the CDR3. Trimming shortened V by 4 bases and J by 4 bases, and 14 bases separated the two germline ends. Germline V gene lookup returns CDR1 SGHNT and CDR2 YYREEE (reference sequence). The CDR3 bases are TGTGCCAGCAGCCCTATACAGGGAAGAGAGACCCAGTACTTC. As protein: CASSPIQGRETQYF.

The rearrangement links TRBV6-5 to TRBJ1-1; the D gene is possibly TRBD1 (5 bases). The germline CDR1 and CDR2 sequences are MNHEY and SVGAGI. The CDR3 runs to 14 residues. V dropped 6 bases and J dropped 0 bases, with 11 bases sitting between them. For the CDR3, the DNA is TGTGCCAGCAGCAGACAGCACATGAACACTGAAGCTTTCTTT. This encodes CASSRQHMNTEAFF.

V usage is TRBV2 and J usage is TRBJ1-3, with 9 bases aligning to TRBD1. J gave up 4 bases and V 8 bases, and 6 bases lay outside the gene matches. CDR3 length equals 14 residues. The germline gives CDR1 SNHLY, CDR2 FYNNEI. CDR3 loop: CASVQGALGNTIYF. The CDR3 nucleotides read TGTGCCAGCGTACAGGGGGCTTTAGGAAACACCATATATTTT.

The V and J genes are TRBV5-1 and TRBJ1-2, with 8 bases matching TRBD1. V was clipped by 4 bases and J by 5 bases; unmatched bases: 10. CDR3 length equals 15 residues. Looked up from germline, CDR1 is SGHRS and CDR2 is YFSETQ. The CDR3 loop reads CASSTPGQGAYGYTF. As DNA, the CDR3 is TGCGCCAGCAGCACCCCAGGACAGGGCGCATATGGCTACACCTTC.

The V and J genes are TRBV7-8 and TRBJ1-2; D call uncertain. The V gene lost 1 base and the J gene lost 0 bases, with 6 bases spanning the gap. This CDR3 contains 14 residues. Germline lookup yields CDR1 SGHVS and CDR2 FQNEAQ. The DNA for the CDR3 is TGTGCCAGCAGCTTAGACTTAGCTAACTATGGCTACACCTTC. Protein product: CASSLDLANYGYTF.

V is TRBV6-1 and J is TRBJ1-1; perhaps TRBD1 as D (6 bases). CDR1 and CDR2 (germline): MNHNS, SASEGT. The V and J ends lost 7 bases and 0 bases respectively, with 9 bases between them. CDR3 length: 13 amino acids. The CDR3 is CASTGQLNTEAFF. The CDR3 DNA follows: TGTGCCAGCACCGGACAGCTGAACACTGAAGCTTTCTTT.

The chain joins TRBV7-2 to TRBJ2-7, with D hard to call. CDR3 length: 13 amino acids. V was shortened by 4 bases and J by 0 bases, with 7 bases between the two germline ends. The germline V gene encodes CDR1 SGHTA and CDR2 FQGNSA. The CDR3, as DNA: TGTGCCAGCAGCTCTGCCAGCTCCTACGAGCAGTACTTC. Protein: CASSSASSYEQYF.

The chain employs TRBV7-3 and TRBJ2-5, with 7 bases identical to TRBD1. Germline V gene data show CDR1 as SGHTA and CDR2 as FQGTGA. There are 15 residues in the CDR3. V shed 1 base and J 5 bases; nucleotides not matched to a gene: 7. CDR3 coding DNA: TGTGCCAGCAGCTTAAACAGGGGAACTTCGGAGACCCAGTACTTC. This encodes CASSLNRGTSETQYF. Looking up the rest from reference TRBV7-3 and TRBJ2-5 gives the full variable domain: GAGVSQTPSNKVTEKGKYVELRCDPISGHTALYWYRQSLGQGPEFLIYFQGTGAADDSGLPNDRFFAVRPEGSVSTLKIQRTERGDSAVYLCASSLNRGTSETQYFGPGTRLLVL.

The chain has TRBV5-1 and TRBJ2-7; D unclear. Trimming removed 0 bases from V and 1 base from J, with 8 bases in between. The germline V gene encodes CDR1 SGHRS and CDR2 YFSETQ. The CDR3 spans 14 residues. The CDR3 reads CASSLAGVSYEQYF. CDR3 bases: TGCGCCAGCAGCTTGGCTGGAGTTTCCTACGAGCAGTACTTC. Supplemented by reference TRBV5-1 and TRBJ2-7, the full variable domain reads KAGVTQTPRYLIKTRGQQVTLSCSPISGHRSVSWYQQTPGQGLQFLFEYFSETQRNKGNFPGRFSGRQFSNSRSEMNVSTLELGDSALYLCASSLAGVSYEQYFGPGTRLTVT.

The chain joins TRBV6-5 to TRBJ1-2; D not resolved. The CDR3 has 14 residues. Germline V CDR1 and CDR2: MNHEY, SVGAGI. Deletions cut 7 bases from V and 5 bases from J, with 17 bases between. The CDR3 region has the DNA TGTGCCAGCACCCGGGAACTGAACACATATGGCTACACCTTC. Translated: CASTRELNTYGYTF.

The chain carries TRBV28 and TRBJ1-4; weak D call: TRBD1 (6 bases). Trimming left V 2 bases short and J 8 bases short, with 12 bases between. CDR3 length: 14 residues. The V gene's germline CDR1 is MDHEN and CDR2 SYDVKM. The CDR3: CASSLQGFREKLFF. CDR3 nucleotide sequence: TGTGCCAGCAGTTTACAGGGGTTTAGGGAAAAACTGTTTTTT. Looking up the rest from reference TRBV28 and TRBJ1-4 gives the full variable domain: DVKVTQSSRYLVKRTGEKVFLECVQDMDHENMFWYRQDPGLGLRLIYFSYDVKMKEKGDIPEGYSVSREKKERFSLILESASTNQTSMYLCASSLQGFREKLFFGSGTQLSVL.

This chain joins TRBV15 and TRBJ1-2; no firm D call. The germline V gene has CDR1 LNHNV and CDR2 YYDKDF (reference sequence). The CDR3 has 12 amino acids. The V end was cut by 7 bases, the J end by 4 bases, with 10 bases between. The CDR3 DNA is TGTGCCACCACTCAGGCGGGCTATGGCTACACCTTC. Translated: CATTQAGYGYTF.

This chain uses TRBV5-1 with TRBJ2-7; 8 bases align to TRBD2. CDR1 and CDR2 from the germline V gene are SGHRS and YFSETQ. Unmatched junction bases numbered 5, after V lost 1 base and J lost 2 bases. The CDR3 runs to 15 residues. The CDR3 reads CASSLSYGGAYEQYF. As DNA, the CDR3 is TGCGCCAGCAGCTTGAGTTACGGGGGGGCCTACGAGCAGTACTTC.

This rearrangement joins TRBV19 to TRBJ2-2; 7 nucleotides agree with TRBD1. The CDR3 length is 14 residues. Per the germline V gene, CDR1 is LNHDA and CDR2 is SQIVND (reference sequence). V was clipped by 6 bases and J by 7 bases; unmatched bases: 8. Here the CDR3 reads CASSDREMSGELFF. The CDR3 coding sequence is TGTGCCAGTAGCGACAGGGAAATGAGCGGGGAGCTGTTTTTT.

This rearrangement joins TRBV27 to TRBJ2-2; D is uncertain. Germline V gene sequence: CDR1 MNHEY, CDR2 SMNVEV (reference sequence). V shed 5 bases and J shed 0 bases, with 4 bases lying between them. This CDR3 is 13 amino acids long. The CDR3 here is CASSPANTGELFF. CDR3 sequence (DNA): TGTGCCAGCAGTCCGGCGAACACCGGGGAGCTGTTTTTT.

The rearrangement uses TRBV6-5 and TRBJ2-1; D is uncertain. V lost 2 bases, J lost 4 bases, and 9 bases lay in between. CDR1 MNHEY and CDR2 SVGAGI come from the germline V gene. The CDR3 extends over 14 amino acids. In nucleotides, the CDR3 is TGTGCCAGCAGTTACAGTGGCAGATACAATGAGCAGTTCTTC. Amino acids: CASSYSGRYNEQFF.